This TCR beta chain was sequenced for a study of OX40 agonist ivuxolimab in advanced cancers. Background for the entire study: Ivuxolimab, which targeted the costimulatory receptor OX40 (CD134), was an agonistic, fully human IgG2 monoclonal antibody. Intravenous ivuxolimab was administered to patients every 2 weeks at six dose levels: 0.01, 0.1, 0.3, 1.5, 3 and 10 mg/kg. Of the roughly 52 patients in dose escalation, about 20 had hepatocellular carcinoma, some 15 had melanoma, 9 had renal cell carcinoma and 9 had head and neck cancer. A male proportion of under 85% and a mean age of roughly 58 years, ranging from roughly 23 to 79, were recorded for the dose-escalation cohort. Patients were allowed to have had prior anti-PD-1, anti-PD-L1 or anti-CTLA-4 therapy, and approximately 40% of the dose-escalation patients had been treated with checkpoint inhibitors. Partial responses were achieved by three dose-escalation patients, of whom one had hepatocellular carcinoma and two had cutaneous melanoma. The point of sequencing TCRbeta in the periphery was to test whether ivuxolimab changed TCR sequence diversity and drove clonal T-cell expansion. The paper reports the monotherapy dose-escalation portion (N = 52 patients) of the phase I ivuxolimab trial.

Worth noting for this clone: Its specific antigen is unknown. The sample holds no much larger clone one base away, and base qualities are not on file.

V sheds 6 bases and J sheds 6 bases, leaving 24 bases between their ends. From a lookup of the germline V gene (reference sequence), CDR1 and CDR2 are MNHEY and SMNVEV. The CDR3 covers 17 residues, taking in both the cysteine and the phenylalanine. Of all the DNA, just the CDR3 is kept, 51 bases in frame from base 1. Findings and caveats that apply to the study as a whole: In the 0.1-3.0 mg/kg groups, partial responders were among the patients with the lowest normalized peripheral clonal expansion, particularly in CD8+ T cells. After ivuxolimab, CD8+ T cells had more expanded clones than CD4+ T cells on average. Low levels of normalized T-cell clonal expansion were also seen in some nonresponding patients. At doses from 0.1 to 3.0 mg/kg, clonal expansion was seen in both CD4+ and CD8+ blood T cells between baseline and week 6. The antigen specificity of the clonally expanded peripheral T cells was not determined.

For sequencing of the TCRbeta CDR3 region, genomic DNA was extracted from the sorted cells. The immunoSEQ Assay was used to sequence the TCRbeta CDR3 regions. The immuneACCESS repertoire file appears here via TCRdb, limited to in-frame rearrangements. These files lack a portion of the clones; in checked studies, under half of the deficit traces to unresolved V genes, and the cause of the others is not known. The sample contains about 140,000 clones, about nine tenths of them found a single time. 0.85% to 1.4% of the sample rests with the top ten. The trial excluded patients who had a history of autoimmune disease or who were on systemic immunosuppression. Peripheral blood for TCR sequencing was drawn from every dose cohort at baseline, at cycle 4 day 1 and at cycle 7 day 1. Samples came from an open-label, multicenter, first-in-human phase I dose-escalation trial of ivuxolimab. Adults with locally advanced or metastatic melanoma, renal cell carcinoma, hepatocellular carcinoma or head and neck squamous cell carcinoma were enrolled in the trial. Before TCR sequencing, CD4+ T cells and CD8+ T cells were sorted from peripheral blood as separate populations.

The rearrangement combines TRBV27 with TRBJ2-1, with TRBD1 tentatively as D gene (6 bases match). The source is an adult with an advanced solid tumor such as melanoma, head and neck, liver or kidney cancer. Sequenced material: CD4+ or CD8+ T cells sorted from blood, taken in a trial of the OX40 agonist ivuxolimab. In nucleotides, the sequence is TGTGCCAGCAGCTTCCTCGAGACAGGCTTTAGTATCAATGAGCAGTTCTTC. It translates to CASSFLETGFSINEQFF.